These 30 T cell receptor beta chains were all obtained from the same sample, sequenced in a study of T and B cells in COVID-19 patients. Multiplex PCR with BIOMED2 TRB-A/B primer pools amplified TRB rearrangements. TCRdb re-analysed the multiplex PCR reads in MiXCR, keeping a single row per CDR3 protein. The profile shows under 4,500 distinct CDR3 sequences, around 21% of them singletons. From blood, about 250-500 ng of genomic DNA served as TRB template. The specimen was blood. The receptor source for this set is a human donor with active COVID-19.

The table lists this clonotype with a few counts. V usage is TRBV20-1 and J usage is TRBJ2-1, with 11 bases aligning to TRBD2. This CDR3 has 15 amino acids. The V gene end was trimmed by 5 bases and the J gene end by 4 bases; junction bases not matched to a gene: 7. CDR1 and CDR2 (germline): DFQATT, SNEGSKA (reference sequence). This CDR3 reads CSAGGTSGSYNEQFF. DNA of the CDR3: TGCAGTGCTGGGGGTACTAGCGGGAGTTACAATGAGCAGTTCTTC.

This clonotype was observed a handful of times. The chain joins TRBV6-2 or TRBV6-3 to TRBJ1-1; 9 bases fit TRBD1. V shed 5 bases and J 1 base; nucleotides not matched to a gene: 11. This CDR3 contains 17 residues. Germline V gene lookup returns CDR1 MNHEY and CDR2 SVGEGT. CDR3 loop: CASSQRNLDRGNTEAFF. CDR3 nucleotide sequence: TGTGCCAGCAGTCAACGAAACTTGGACAGGGGGAACACTGAAGCTTTCTTT.

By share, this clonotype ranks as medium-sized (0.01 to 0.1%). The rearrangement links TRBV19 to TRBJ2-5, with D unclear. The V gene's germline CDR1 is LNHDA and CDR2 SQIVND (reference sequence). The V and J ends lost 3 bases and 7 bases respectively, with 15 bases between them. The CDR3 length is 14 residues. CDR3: CASSISPGSVTQYF. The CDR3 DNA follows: TGTGCCAGTAGTATTTCTCCGGGTTCCGTGACCCAGTACTTC.

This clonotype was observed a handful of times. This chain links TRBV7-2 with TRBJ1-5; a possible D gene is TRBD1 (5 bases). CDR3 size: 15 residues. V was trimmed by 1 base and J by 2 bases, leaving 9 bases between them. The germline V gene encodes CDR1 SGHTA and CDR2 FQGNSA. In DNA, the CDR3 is TGTGCCAGCAGCTTAGGGGGGGACGGCAATCAGCCCCAGCATTTT. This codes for CASSLGGDGNQPQHF.

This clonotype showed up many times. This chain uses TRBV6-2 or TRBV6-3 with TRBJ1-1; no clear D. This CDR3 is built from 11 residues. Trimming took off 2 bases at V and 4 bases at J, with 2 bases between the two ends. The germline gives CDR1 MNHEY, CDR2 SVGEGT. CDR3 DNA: TGTGCCAGCAGTTACGTCACTGAAGCTTTCTTT. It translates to CASSYVTEAFF.

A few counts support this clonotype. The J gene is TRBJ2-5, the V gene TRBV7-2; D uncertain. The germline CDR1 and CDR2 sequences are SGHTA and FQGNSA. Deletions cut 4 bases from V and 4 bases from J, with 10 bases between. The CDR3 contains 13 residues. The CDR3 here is CASSSFYPETQYF. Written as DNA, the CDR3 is TGTGCCAGCAGCTCATTCTACCCAGAGACCCAGTACTTC.

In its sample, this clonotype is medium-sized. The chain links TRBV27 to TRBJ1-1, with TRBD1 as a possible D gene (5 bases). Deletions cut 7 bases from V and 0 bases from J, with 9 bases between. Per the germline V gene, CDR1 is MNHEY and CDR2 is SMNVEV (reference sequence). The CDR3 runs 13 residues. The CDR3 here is CASKGRLNTEAFF. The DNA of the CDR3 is TGTGCCAGCAAGGGACGGCTGAACACTGAAGCTTTCTTT.

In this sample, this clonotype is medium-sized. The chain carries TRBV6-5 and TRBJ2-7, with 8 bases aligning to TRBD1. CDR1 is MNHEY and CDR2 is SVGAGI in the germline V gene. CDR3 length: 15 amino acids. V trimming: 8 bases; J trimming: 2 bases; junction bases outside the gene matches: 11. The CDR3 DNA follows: TGTGCCAGCGGCTTTACAGGGGGAGGCCCCTACGAGCAGTACTTC. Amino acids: CASGFTGGGPYEQYF.

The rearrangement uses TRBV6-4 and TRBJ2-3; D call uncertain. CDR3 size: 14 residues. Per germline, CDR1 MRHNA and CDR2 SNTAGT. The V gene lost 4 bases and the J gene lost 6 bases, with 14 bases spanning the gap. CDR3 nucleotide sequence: TGTGCCAGCAGTGCCCCATTAATGGGGGATACGCAGTATTTT. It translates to CASSAPLMGDTQYF.

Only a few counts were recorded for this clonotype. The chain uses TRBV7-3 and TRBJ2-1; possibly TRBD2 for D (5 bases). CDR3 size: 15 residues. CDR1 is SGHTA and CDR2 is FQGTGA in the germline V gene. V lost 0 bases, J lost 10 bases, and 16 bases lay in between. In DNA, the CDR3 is TGTGCCAGCAGCTTAACGCCGGGAATCTTAGGGGAGCAGTTCTTC. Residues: CASSLTPGILGEQFF.

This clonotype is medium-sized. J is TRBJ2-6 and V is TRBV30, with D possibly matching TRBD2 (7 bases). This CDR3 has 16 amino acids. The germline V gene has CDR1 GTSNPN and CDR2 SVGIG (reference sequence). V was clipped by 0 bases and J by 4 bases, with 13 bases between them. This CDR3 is CAWSVRGGAGANVLTF. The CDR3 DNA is TGTGCCTGGAGTGTAAGGGGGGGTGCCGGGGCCAACGTCCTGACTTTC.

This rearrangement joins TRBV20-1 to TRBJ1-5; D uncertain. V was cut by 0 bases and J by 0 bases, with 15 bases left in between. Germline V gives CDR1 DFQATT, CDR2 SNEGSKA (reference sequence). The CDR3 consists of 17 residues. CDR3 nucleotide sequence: TGCAGTGCTAGAGATCCAGGCAGCCCCTATAGCAATCAGCCCCAGCATTTT. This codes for CSARDPGSPYSNQPQHF.

The CDR3 nucleotides read TGCGCCAGCAGCTTACAGGGCTCCTACGAGCAGTACTTC. The encoded protein is CASSLQGSYEQYF. The V call is TRBV5-1, the J call TRBJ2-7; D might be TRBD1 (6 bases). The germline V gene has CDR1 SGHRS and CDR2 YFSETQ. V lost 2 bases and J 0 bases, leaving 6 bases between the germline ends. The CDR3 is 13 amino acids.

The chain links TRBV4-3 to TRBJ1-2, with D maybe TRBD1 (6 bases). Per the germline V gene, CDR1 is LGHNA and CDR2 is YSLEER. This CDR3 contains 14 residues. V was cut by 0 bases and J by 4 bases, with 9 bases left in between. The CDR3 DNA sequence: TGCGCCAGCAGCCAAGAGGACAGCCCCTATGGCTACACCTTC. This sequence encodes CASSQEDSPYGYTF.

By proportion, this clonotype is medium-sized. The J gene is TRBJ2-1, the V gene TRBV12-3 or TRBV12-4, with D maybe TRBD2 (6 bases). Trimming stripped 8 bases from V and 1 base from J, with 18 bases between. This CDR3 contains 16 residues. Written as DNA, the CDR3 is TGTGCCAGCGATTATACTCGGGGGACTTCCTACAATGAGCAGTTCTTC. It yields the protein CASDYTRGTSYNEQFF.

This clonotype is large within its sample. The CDR3: CSVGQHTANYGYTF. CDR3 sequence (DNA): TGCAGCGTAGGCCAACATACGGCTAACTATGGCTACACCTTC. V gene TRBV29-1 combines with J gene TRBJ1-2; D call uncertain. This CDR3 contains 14 residues. Trimming pared 6 bases from V and 0 bases from J, leaving 14 bases between. CDR1 and CDR2 from the germline V gene are SQVTM and ANQGSEA.

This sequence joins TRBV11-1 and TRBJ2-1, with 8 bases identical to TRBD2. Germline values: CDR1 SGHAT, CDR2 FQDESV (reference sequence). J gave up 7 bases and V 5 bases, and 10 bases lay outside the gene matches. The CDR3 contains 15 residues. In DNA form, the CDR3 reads TGTGCCAGCAGCAGGGGGGGACTAGAGGGGAATGAGCAGTTCTTC. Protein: CASSRGGLEGNEQFF.

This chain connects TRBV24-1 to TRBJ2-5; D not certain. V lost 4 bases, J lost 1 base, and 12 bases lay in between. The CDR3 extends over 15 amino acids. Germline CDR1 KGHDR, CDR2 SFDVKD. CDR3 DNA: TGTGCCACCAGTGACCCCCTAGATACCCAAGAGACCCAGTACTTC. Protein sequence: CATSDPLDTQETQYF.

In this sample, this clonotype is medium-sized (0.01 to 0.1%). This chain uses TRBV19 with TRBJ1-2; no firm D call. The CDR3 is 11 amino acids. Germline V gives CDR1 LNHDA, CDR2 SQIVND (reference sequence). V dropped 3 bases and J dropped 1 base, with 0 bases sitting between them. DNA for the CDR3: TGTGCCAGTAGTATTAACTATGGCTACACCTTC. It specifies CASSINYGYTF.

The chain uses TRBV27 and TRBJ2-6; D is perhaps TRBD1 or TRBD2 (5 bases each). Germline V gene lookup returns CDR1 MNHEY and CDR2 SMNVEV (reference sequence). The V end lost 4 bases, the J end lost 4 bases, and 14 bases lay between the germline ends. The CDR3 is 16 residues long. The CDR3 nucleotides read TGTGCCAGCAGTTCGGGACCGCGAGGCGGGGCCAACGTCCTGACTTTC. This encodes CASSSGPRGGANVLTF. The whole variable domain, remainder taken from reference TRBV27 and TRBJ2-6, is EAQVTQNPRYLITVTGKKLTVTCSQNMNHEYMSWYRQDPGLGLRQIYYSMNVEVTDKGDVPEGYKVSRKEKRNFPLILESPSPNQTSLYFCASSSGPRGGANVLTFGAGSRLTVL.

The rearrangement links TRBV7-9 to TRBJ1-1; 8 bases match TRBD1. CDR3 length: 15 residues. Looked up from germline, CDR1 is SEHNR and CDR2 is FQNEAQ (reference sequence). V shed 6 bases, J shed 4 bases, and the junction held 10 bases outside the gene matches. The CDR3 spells CASRRQGSPFTEAFF. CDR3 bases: TGTGCCAGCAGACGACAGGGGTCACCATTCACTGAAGCTTTCTTT.

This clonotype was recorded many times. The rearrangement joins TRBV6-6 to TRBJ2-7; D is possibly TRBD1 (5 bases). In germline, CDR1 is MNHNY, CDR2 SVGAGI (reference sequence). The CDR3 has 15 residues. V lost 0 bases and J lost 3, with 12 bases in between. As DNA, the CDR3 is TGTGCCAGCAGTTACTCGTTAGGCAGGGACTACGAGCAGTACTTC. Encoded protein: CASSYSLGRDYEQYF.

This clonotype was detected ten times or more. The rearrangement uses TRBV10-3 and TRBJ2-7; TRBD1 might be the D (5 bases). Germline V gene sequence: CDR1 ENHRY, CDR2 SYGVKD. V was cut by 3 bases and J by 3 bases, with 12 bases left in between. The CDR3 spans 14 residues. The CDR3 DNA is TGTGCCATCAGTGATGGCAGGGTGAGCTACGAGCAGTACTTC. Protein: CAISDGRVSYEQYF.

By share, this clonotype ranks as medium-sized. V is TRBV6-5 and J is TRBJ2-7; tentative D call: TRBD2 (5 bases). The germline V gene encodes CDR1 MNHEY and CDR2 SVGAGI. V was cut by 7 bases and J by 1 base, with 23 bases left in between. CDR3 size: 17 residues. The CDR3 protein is CASTRGSTLLTSYEQYF. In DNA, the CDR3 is TGTGCCAGCACTCGGGGTTCTACTTTGCTAACTTCCTACGAGCAGTACTTC.

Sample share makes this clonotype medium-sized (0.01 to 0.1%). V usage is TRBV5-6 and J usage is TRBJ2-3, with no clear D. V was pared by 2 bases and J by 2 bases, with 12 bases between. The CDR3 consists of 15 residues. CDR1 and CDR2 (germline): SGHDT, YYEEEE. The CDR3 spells CASSFRTPYTDTQYF. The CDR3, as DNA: TGTGCCAGCAGCTTCCGGACGCCATACACAGATACGCAGTATTTT. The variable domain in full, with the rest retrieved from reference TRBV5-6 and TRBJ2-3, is DAGVTQSPTHLIKTRGQQVTLRCSPKSGHDTVSWYQQALGQGPQFIFQYYEEEERQRGNFPDRFSGHQFPNYSSELNVNALLLGDSALYLCASSFRTPYTDTQYFGPGTRLTVL.

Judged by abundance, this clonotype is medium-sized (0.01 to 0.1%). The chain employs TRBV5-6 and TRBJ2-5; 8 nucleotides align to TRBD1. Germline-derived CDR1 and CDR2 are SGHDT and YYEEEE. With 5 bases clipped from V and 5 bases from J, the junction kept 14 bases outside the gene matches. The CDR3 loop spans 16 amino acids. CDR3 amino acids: CASSFIPTGVMETQYF. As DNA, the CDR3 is TGTGCCAGCAGTTTTATCCCGACAGGGGTAATGGAGACCCAGTACTTC.

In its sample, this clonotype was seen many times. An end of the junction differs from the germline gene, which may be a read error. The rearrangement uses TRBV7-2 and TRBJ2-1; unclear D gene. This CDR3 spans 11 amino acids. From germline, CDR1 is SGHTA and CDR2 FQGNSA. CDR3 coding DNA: TGTGCCAGCAGCTTTCCGGGCCCCTTCCTCTTC. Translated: CASSFPGPFLF.

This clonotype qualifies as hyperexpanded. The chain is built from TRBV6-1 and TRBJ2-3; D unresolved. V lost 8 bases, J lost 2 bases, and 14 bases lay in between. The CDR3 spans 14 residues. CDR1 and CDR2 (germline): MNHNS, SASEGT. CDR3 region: CASVPRGLTDTQYF. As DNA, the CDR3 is TGTGCCAGCGTCCCGCGCGGCCTCACAGATACGCAGTATTTT.

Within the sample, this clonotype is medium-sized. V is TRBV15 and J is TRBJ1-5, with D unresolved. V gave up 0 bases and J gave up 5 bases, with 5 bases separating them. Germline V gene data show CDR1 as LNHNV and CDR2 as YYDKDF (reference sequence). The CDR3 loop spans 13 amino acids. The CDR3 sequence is CATSRDSYQPQHF. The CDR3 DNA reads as TGTGCCACCAGCAGAGATAGTTATCAGCCCCAGCATTTT.

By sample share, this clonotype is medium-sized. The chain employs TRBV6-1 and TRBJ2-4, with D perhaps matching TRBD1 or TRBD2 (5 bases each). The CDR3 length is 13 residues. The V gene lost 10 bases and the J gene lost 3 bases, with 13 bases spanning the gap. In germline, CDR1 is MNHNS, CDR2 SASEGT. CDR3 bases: TGTGCCACCCATGAGGGGTACAAAAACATTCAGTACTTC. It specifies CATHEGYKNIQYF.